A single T cell receptor (beta chain) is shown here with its context. The V gene end was trimmed by 1 base and the J gene end by 0 bases; junction bases not matched to a gene: 3. The CDR3 is 16 amino acids. Germline CDR1 MGHRA, CDR2 YSYEKL. These data belong to a study of control samples from healthy donors and cancer patients. Using immunoSEQ multiplex PCR, the repertoire was profiled, and TCRdb retains in-frame clones only, with some absent. The sample records about 51,000 clones, roughly 87% being singletons. V and J are TRBV4-1 and TRBJ2-4, with 7 positions matching TRBD2. The material sequenced was PBMCs. The TCR comes from a man aged 40-49 years with colorectal cancer. This chain's CDR3 is CASSQGGGVAKNIQYF. DNA of the CDR3: TGCGCCAGCAGCCAAGGTGGGGGGGTAGCCAAAAACATTCAGTACTTC.